This T cell receptor beta chain was captured by sequencing in a study of cytomegalovirus exposure and HLA in healthy donors. About the study: Falling in the Caucasian-associated ancestry cluster were about four fifths of some 400 genotyped donors. Study observations and caveats: According to a later analysis, donors in an Asian-associated ancestry cluster reportedly had fewer N-insertions than the 666-donor mean. Across donors, most TCRs were seen rarely, yet some public ones were widespread.

CDR1 is ENHRY, CDR2 SYGVKD, per germline. The length of the CDR3 is 16 residues. This clone turned up a few times. Its matching antigen is unknown. One end of the junction is discordant with germline, which a read error may explain. Use of 60 Vbeta and 13 Jbeta primers characterized the PCR. TCRdb's copy holds only in-frame clones and misses some; the assay was immunoSEQ multiplex PCR. The repertoire has approximately 150,000 clones, about 73% of them found once; the top ten carry around 13%. This clonotype was obtained from a woman aged 45 to 65 in good health and CMV-seropositive. The sequencing sample was made of PBMCs. The chain has TRBV10-3 and TRBJ2-3; TRBD2 aligns across 10 bases. The chain's CDR3 is CASSEASGGATDTQYF. The CDR3 DNA sequence: TGTGCCAGCAGTGAAGCGAGCGGGGGGGCCACAGATACGCAGTATTTT.